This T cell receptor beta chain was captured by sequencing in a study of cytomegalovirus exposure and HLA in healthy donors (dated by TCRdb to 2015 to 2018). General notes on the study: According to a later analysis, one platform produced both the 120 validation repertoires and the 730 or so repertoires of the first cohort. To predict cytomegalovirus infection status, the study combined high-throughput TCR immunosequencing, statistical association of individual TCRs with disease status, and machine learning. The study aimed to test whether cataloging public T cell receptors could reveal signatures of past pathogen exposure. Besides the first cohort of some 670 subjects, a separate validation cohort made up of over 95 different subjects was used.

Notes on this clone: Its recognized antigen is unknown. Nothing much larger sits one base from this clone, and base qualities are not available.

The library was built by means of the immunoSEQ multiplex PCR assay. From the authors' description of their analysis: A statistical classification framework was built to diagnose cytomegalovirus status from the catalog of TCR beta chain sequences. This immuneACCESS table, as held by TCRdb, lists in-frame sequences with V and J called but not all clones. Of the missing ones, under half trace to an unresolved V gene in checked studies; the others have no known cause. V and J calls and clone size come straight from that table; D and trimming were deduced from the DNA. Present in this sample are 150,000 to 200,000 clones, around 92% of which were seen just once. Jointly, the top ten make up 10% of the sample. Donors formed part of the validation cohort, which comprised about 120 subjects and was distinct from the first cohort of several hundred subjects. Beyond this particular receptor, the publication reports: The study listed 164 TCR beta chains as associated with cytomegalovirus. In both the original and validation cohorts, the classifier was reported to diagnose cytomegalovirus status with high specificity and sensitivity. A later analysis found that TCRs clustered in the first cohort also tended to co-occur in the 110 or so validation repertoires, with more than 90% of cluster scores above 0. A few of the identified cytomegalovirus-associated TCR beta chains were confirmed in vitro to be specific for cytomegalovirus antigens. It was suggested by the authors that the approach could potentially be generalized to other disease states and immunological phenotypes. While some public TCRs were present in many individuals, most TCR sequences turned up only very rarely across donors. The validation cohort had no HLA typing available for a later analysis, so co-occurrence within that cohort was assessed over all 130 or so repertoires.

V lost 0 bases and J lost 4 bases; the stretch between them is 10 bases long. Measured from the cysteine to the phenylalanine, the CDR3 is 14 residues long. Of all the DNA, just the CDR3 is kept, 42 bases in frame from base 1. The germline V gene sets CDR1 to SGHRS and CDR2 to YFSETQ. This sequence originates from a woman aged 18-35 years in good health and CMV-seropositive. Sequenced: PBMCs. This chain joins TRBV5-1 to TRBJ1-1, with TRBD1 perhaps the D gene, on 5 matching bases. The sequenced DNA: TGCGCCAGCAGCTTGGACCTCGGGGGCACTGAAGCTTTCTTT. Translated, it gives CASSLDLGGTEAFF.